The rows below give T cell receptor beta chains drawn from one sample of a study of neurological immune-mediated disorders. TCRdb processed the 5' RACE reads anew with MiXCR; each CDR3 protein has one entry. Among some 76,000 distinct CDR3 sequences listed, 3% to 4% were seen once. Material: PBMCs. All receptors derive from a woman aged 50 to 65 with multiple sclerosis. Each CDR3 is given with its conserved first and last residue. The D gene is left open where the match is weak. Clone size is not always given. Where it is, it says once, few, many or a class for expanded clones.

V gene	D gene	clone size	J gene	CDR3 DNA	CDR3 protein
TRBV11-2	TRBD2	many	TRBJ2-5	TGTGCCAGCAGCTTAGATTCCGTTGCGGGGGGGTGGGAGACCCAGTACTTC	CASSLDSVAGGWETQYF
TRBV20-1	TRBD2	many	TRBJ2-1	TGCAGTGCTAGCGGGGGGAGGAATGAGCAGTTCTTC	CSASGGRNEQFF
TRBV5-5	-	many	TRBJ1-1	TGTGCCAGCAGCTTGGGAGGGGAAACTGAAGCTTTCTTT	CASSLGGETEAFF
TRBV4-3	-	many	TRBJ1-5	TGCGCCAGCAGCCAAGATGTCTTGGGGGGCGATCAGCCCCAGCATTTT	CASSQDVLGGDQPQHF
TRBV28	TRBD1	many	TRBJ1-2	TGTGCCAGCACCTCCCCCAGGGGGAATGCACGATCCCTTAACTATGGCTACACCTTC	CASTSPRGNARSLNYGYTF
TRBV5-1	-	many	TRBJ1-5	TGCGCCAGCAGCTTGGAGGGGGGTGGTCAGCCCCAGCATTTT	CASSLEGGGQPQHF
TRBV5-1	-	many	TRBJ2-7	TGCGCCAGCAGCTCGGACGGCTACGAGCAGTACTTC	CASSSDGYEQYF
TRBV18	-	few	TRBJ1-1	TGTGCCAGCTCACCACGGTCCCTTGGACAGACCAACACTGAAGCTTTCTTT	CASSPRSLGQTNTEAFF
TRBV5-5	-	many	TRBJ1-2	TGTGCCAGCAGCTTGGGGATGTCAGGAAACTATGGCTACACCTTC	CASSLGMSGNYGYTF
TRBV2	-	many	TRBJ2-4	TGTGCCAGCAGTGAAACAGGGTTAGCCAAAAACATTCAGTACTTC	CASSETGLAKNIQYF
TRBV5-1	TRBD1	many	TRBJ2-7	TGCGCCACCGCAACGGGGACAGACGTCTACGAGCAGTACTTC	CATATGTDVYEQYF
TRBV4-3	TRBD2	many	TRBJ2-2	TGCGCCAGCAGCCGCCGACTAGCGGGCCGTACGAACACCGGGGAGCTGTTTTTT	CASSRRLAGRTNTGELFF
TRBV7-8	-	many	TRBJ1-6	TGTGCCAGCAGCTTAGCGGGGGCCCAGTCACCCCTCCACTTT	CASSLAGAQSPLHF
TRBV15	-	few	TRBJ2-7	TGTGCCACCAGCAGAGGGGGTGGTACCTACGAGCAGTACTTC	CATSRGGGTYEQYF
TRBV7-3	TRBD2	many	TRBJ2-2	TGTGCCAGCAGCTTAGGCGGGAGTTACACCGGGGAGCTGTTTTTT	CASSLGGSYTGELFF
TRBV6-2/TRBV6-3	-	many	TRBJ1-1	TGTGCCAGCAGTTACTCGCTGCGCCCCGGGACTCCCTACACTGAAGCTTTCTTT	CASSYSLRPGTPYTEAFF
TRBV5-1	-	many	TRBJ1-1	TGCGCCAGCAGCTATTACCAGGGGAAAGAGACTGAAGCTTTCTTT	CASSYYQGKETEAFF
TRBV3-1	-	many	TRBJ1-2	TGTGCCAGCAGCCCGCGGGACAATCGATATGGCTACACCTTC	CASSPRDNRYGYTF
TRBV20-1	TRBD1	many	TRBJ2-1	TGCAGTGCTAGCCGGGACAGGTACAATGAGCAGTTCTTC	CSASRDRYNEQFF
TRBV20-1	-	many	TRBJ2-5	TGCAGTGCCTTTAGTAGCTCTGGTCTCACGGGAGAGACCCAGTACTTC	CSAFSSSGLTGETQYF
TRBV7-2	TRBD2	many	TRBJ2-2	TGTGCCAGCAGCTCGCTGAGGACTAGCTTGTTTAGGAAGAATGCCGGGGAGCTGTTTTTT	CASSSLRTSLFRKNAGELFF
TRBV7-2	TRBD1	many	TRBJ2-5	TGTGCCAGCAGCCCCGGGACAGATTTTCAAGAGACCCAGTACTTC	CASSPGTDFQETQYF
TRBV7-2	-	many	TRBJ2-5	TGTGCCAGCAGCTCTGGACCGCTACAAGAGACCCAGTACTTC	CASSSGPLQETQYF
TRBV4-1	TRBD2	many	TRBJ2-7	TGCGCCAGCAGCAGAGGGGAGAGGGAGGGCCTCTACGAGCAGTACTTC	CASSRGEREGLYEQYF
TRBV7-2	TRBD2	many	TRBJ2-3	TGTGCCAGCAGCTTACTAGCGGGAGTAAGAGCAGATACGCAGTATTTT	CASSLLAGVRADTQYF
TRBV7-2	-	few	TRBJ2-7	TGTGCCAGCAGCCTGACCGGGCCTCCCTACGAGCAGTACTTC	CASSLTGPPYEQYF
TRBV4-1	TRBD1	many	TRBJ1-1	TGCGCCAGCAGCCAGGGACAGCTTTCCACTGAAGCTTTCTTT	CASSQGQLSTEAFF
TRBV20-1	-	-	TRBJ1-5	TGCAGTGCTAGAGAAGTCAGGATCAATCAGCCCCAGCATTTT	CSAREVRINQPQHF
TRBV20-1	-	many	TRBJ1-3	TGCAGTGCTTCGACAGCGGGAAACACCATATATTTT	CSASTAGNTIYF
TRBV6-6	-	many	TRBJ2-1	TGTGCCAGCAGTTACGGGGGGCACAATGAGCAGTTCTTC	CASSYGGHNEQFF
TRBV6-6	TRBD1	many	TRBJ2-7	TGTGCCAGCGGACAGGGACCAGTCTACGAGCAGTACTTC	CASGQGPVYEQYF
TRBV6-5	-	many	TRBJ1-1	TGTGCCAGCAGTTATCAACAGGGAGGGACTGAAGCTTTCTTT	CASSYQQGGTEAFF
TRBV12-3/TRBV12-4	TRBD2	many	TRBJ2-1	TGTGCCAGCAGCGACCCCGGGACTAGCGGTTACAATGAGCAGTTCTTC	CASSDPGTSGYNEQFF
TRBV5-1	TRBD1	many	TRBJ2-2	TGCGCCAGCCACACAGGGGCCGCGAACACCGGGGAGCTGTTTTTT	CASHTGAANTGELFF
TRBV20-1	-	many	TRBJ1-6	TGCAGTGCTAGGGGGGCGGGACAAACGAATTCACCCCTCCACTTT	CSARGAGQTNSPLHF
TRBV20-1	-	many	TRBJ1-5	TGCAGTGCAGCGAGGGATAGCAATCAGCCCCAGCATTTT	CSAARDSNQPQHF
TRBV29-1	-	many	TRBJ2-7	TGCAGCGTTGAGCAGGGCCACTCCTACGAGCAGTACTTC	CSVEQGHSYEQYF
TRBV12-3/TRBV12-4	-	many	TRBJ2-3	TGTGCCAGCAGTTTCGGACAGTTTATTTCAGATACGCAGTATTTT	CASSFGQFISDTQYF
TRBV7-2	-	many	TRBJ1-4	TGTGCCAGCAGCCCGCTCTGGAGTGAAAAACTGTTTTTT	CASSPLWSEKLFF
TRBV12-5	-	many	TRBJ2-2	TGTGCTAGTGGTTTGGTCCCCATCACCGGGGAGCTGTTTTTT	CASGLVPITGELFF
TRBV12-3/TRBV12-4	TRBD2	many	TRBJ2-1	TGTGCCAGCAGCCCTGGACTAGCGGGACCCTACAATGAGCAGTTCTTC	CASSPGLAGPYNEQFF
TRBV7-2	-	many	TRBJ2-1	TGTGCCAGCAGCTTAGAGCGCGGTTGGGGGGTTGATGAGCAGTTCTTC	CASSLERGWGVDEQFF
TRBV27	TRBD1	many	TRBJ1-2	TGTGCCAGCAGTTTATGGACAGGGACGGAGTGGGGCTACACCTTC	CASSLWTGTEWGYTF
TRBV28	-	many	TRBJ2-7	TGTGCCAGCCGCTCGGGGTTCTACGAGCAGTACTTC	CASRSGFYEQYF
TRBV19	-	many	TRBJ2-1	TGTGCCAGTAGTCCATACTTCGGGGGCCTCTCCTACAATGAGCAGTTCTTC	CASSPYFGGLSYNEQFF
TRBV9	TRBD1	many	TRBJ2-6	TGTGCCAGCAGCTCTCCGGGACAGGGGGACTCTGGGGCCAACGTCCTGACTTTC	CASSSPGQGDSGANVLTF
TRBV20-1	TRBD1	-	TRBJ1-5	TGCAGTGCCAGCCAGGGGGGCAATCAGCCCCAGCATTTT	CSASQGGNQPQHF
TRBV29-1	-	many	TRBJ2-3	TGCAGCGTCCGCCAAGCTACTGTGGGGGATACGCAGTATTTT	CSVRQATVGDTQYF
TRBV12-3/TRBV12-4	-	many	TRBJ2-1	TGTGCCAGCAGTTTAGCGCCACGGATTTACAATGAGCAGTTCTTC	CASSLAPRIYNEQFF
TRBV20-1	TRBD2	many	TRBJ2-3	TGCAGTGCTTTTCCCCTAGGGCAGCGGGGGGGCACAGATACGCAGTATTTT	CSAFPLGQRGGTDTQYF
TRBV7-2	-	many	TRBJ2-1	TGTGCCAGCAGCATAGCATTGGGTGAGCAGTTCTTC	CASSIALGEQFF
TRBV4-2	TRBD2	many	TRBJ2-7	TGTGCCAGCAGCCAAGAGACTAGCGGGAAGCGTGAGCAGTACTTC	CASSQETSGKREQYF
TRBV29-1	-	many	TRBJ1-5	TGCAGCGTCGGAGAGAATCAGCCCCAGCATTTT	CSVGENQPQHF
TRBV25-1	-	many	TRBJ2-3	TGTGCCAGCAGTGATCAGGCGGGCACAGATACGCAGTATTTT	CASSDQAGTDTQYF
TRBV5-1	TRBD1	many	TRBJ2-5	TGCGCCAGCAGCTTGCAACAGGGGGGAGAGACCCAGTACTTC	CASSLQQGGETQYF
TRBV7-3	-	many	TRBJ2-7	TGTGCCAGCAGCTTAGCCCCAGGCGCCACATACGAGCAGTACTTC	CASSLAPGATYEQYF
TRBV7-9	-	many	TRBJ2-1	TGTGCCAGCAGCGACCTTAACTACAATGAGCAGTTCTTC	CASSDLNYNEQFF
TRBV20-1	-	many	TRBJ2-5	TGCAGTGCCAGCGCCAGGACATTTCAAGAGACCCAGTACTTC	CSASARTFQETQYF
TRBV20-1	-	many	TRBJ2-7	TGCAGTGCCGAGGACGGAACCACCTACGAGCAGTACTTC	CSAEDGTTYEQYF
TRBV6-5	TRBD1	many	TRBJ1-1	TGTGCCAGCAGCCTCGGGACAGGCGGAGAAGCTTTCTTT	CASSLGTGGEAFF